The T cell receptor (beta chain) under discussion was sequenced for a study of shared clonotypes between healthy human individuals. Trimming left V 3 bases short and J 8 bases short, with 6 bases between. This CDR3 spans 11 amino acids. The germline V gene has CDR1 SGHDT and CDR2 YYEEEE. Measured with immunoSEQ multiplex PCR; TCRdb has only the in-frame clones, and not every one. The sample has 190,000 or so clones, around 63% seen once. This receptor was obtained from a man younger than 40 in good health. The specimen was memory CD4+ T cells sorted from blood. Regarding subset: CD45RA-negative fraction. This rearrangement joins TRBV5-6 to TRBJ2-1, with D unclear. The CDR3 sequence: CASSSFHEQFF. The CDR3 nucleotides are TGTGCCAGCAGCTCCTTCCATGAGCAGTTCTTC.